The 15 T cell receptor beta chains reported below all come from one sample, sequenced in a study of T cells in women clearing cervical HPV infection. The repertoire was sequenced with immunoSEQ multiplex PCR; TCRdb's copy has only in-frame clones and lacks some. The sample totals some 30,000 clones; its top ten clones hold more than 3%. What was sequenced was blood buffy coat. The origin of the receptors is a woman between 18 and 70 years old with a cervical HPV16 infection that either progressed to CIN3+ or cleared (not recorded which).

Remarks on this clone: The CDR3 end falls 3 residues outside the read, so it is completed with the germline J gene. The chain has TRBV19 and TRBJ1-5; no clear D gene. CDR1 LNHDA and CDR2 SQIVND come from the germline V gene (reference sequence). This CDR3 has 14 amino acids. Between the trimmed V and J ends, which lost 6 bases and 0 bases, there was a span of 9 bases. CDR3 sequence reads: CASRIISSNQPQHF. CDR3 bases read: TGTGCCAGTAGAATAATCAGTAGCAATCAGCCC.

About this clone: The observed sequence ends 3 residues before the CDR3 terminus, with the missing tail filled in from the germline J gene. The genes are TRBV29-1 and TRBJ1-2; perhaps TRBD1 as D (6 bases). The germline gives CDR1 SQVTM, CDR2 ANQGSEA. V lost 1 base and J 5 bases, leaving 14 bases between the germline ends. The CDR3 sequence is 14 residues long. The covered CDR3 bases are TGCAGCGTTGAAGTGGGAGTGCAGGGGTATGGC. Translation: CSVEVGVQGYG. The complete CDR3 sequence is CSVEVGVQGYGYTF.

Note on this clone: The missing CDR3 end, 3 residues past where the read stops, is filled in from the germline J gene. V gene TRBV7-9 combines with J gene TRBJ1-1; 7 bases line up with TRBD1. The junction had 15 bases not matched to a gene; V was cut back by 8 bases and J by 6 bases. CDR3 size: 15 residues. Per the germline V gene, CDR1 is SEHNR and CDR2 is FQNEAQ (reference sequence). CDR3: CASRLEDRPRAEAFF. The CDR3 DNA, read in part, is TGTGCCAGCCGGCTTGAGGACAGGCCGAGGGCTGAA.

Concerning this clone itself: The read finishes 3 residues shy of the CDR3 end, and the germline J gene is used to complete it. The V gene is TRBV7-6, the J gene TRBJ2-3; maybe TRBD1 (5 bases). The CDR3 totals 15 residues. V was cut by 5 bases and J by 5 bases, with 17 bases left in between. CDR1 is SGHVS and CDR2 is FNYEAQ in the germline V gene. The CDR3 loop is CASSMDLVQGDTQYF. The sequenced part of the CDR3 DNA is TGTGCCAGCAGCATGGACCTTGTCCAGGGAGATACG.

As regards this clone: The read ends 3 residues before the CDR3 terminus; that terminus is restored from the germline J gene. This chain links TRBV20-1 with TRBJ2-7; 8 nucleotides line up with TRBD2. The CDR3 has 12 residues. Trimming at V came to 6 bases and at J to 4 bases, leaving 5 bases not matched to a gene. Germline V lookup: CDR1 DFQATT, CDR2 SNEGSKA (reference sequence). The CDR3 is CSAQREPYEQYF. The covered CDR3 bases are TGCAGTGCCCAGCGGGAGCCTTACGAG.

In regard to this clone: A junction boundary mismatches the germline segment, possibly from a read error. The CDR3 extends 3 residues past the end of the read, so its final part is completed from the germline J gene. Within the sample, other DNA sequences also encode this same CDR3. The chain has TRBV5-1 and TRBJ1-2, with D maybe TRBD1 (5 bases). This CDR3 contains 13 residues. CDR1 and CDR2 (germline): SGHRS, YFSETQ. The CDR3 is CASSQGALDGYTF. The DNA read from the CDR3 is TGCGCCAGCAGCCAAGGGGCCCTCGATGGT.

Partial CDR3 DNA: TGTGCCAGCAGCCCCCGACTAGCGAGAGAGACG. Its protein product is CASSPRLARET. The whole CDR3 region reads CASSPRLARETQYF. V usage is TRBV11-1 and J usage is TRBJ2-3; 8 nucleotides line up with TRBD2. The read comes to an end 3 residues before the CDR3 does, leaving the germline J gene to fill in the end. The CDR3 totals 14 residues. Germline loops: CDR1 SGHAT, CDR2 FQDESV (reference sequence).

With respect to this clone: The CDR3 end lies 3 residues beyond the end of the read and is filled in from the germline J gene. This chain uses TRBV2 with TRBJ1-2, with TRBD1 matching 9 bases. J was trimmed by 3 bases and V by 4 bases; bases with no gene match: 6. The CDR3 has 15 residues. The germline V gene encodes CDR1 SNHLY and CDR2 FYNNEI. CDR3 residues: CASSVGQGGDYGYTF. Partial CDR3 DNA: TGTGCCAGCAGTGTGGGACAGGGTGGGGACTATGGC. The full variable domain, with the rest looked up from reference TRBV2 and TRBJ1-2, is EPEVTQTPSHQVTQMGQEVILRCVPISNHLYFYWYRQILGQKVEFLVSFYNNEISEKSEIFDDQFSVERPDGSNFTLKIRSTKLEDSAMYFCASSVGQGGDYGYTFGSGTRLTVV.

Remarks on this clone: The read ends 3 residues early relative to the CDR3; the germline J gene fills the gap. This rearrangement joins TRBV7-8 to TRBJ2-4; 13 bases agree with TRBD2. The germline V gene encodes CDR1 SGHVS and CDR2 FQNEAQ. This CDR3 region has 17 residues. V was clipped by 2 bases and J by 1 base; unmatched bases: 2. The CDR3 region is CASSLLTSGGAKNIQYF. CDR3 DNA, as far as it was read: TGTGCCAGCAGCTTACTGACTAGCGGGGGGGCCAAAAACATT.

Comments on this clone: Read data end 3 residues before the CDR3 end; the end is taken from the germline J gene. The chain couples TRBV5-6 to TRBJ1-4, with a tentative D call TRBD1 (6 bases). The CDR3 has 14 residues. Between the trimmed V and J ends, which lost 7 bases and 8 bases, there was a span of 18 bases. Germline CDR1 is SGHDT and CDR2 is YYEEEE. The DNA read from the CDR3 is TGTGCCAGCTTTCTAAGGGGGAATGAGGAAAAA. It codes for CASFLRGNEEK. The entire CDR3 sequence reads CASFLRGNEEKLFF.

Note on this clone: The CDR3 end is not reached by the read, which stops 3 residues before it; the germline J gene fills it in. The V call is TRBV29-1, the J call TRBJ2-3, with TRBD2 identical over 11 bases. The CDR3 spans 16 residues. Germline values: CDR1 SQVTM, CDR2 ANQGSEA. The trim removed 5 bases at V and 4 bases at J, leaving 11 bases unmatched. CDR3 DNA, as far as it was read: TGCAGCGTTCTAGGCCTAGCGGGGGGCGTCGCAGATACG. Residues: CSVLGLAGGVADT. The full-length CDR3 reads as CSVLGLAGGVADTQYF.

To note about this clone: The missing CDR3 end, 3 residues past where the read stops, is filled in from the germline J gene. The rearrangement joins TRBV20-1 to TRBJ2-3, with 8 bases identical to TRBD1. CDR1 DFQATT and CDR2 SNEGSKA come from the germline V gene (reference sequence). The V gene end was trimmed by 2 bases and the J gene end by 4 bases; junction bases not matched to a gene: 11. The CDR3 extends over 16 amino acids. The DNA read from the CDR3 is TGCAGTGCTAGACCCCAGACAGGGGTTAGCCCAGATACG. This encodes CSARPQTGVSPDT. The whole CDR3 reads CSARPQTGVSPDTQYF.

Comments on this clone: The read stops 3 residues short of the end of the CDR3; the missing end is completed from the germline J gene. The rearrangement joins TRBV5-1 to TRBJ1-1, with 8 bases that match TRBD1. Per germline, CDR1 SGHRS and CDR2 YFSETQ. This CDR3 contains 15 residues. J was trimmed by 5 bases and V by 3 bases; bases with no gene match: 9. The CDR3 protein is CASSSGQGRGTEAFF. The CDR3 DNA, read in part, is TGCGCCAGCAGCTCTGGACAGGGAAGAGGAACTGAA.

CDR3 amino acids: CASSSSSYEQYF. The CDR3 DNA, read in part, is TGTGCCAGCAGCTCATCCTCCTACGAG. The genes are TRBV7-8 and TRBJ2-7; D ambiguous. With the read ending 3 residues before the CDR3 end, the germline J gene is used to fill in that end. This CDR3 has 12 residues. V was cut by 4 bases and J by 0 bases, with 4 bases left in between. Looked up from germline, CDR1 is SGHVS and CDR2 is FQNEAQ. Using reference TRBV7-8 and TRBJ2-7 for the parts outside the CDR3, the full variable domain is GAGVSQSPRYKVAKRGQDVALRCDPISGHVSLFWYQQALGQGPEFLTYFQNEAQLDKSGLPSDRFFAERPEGSVSTLKIQRTQQEDSAVYLCASSSSSYEQYFGPGTRLTVT.

Concerning this clone itself: Read data end 3 residues before the CDR3 end; the end is taken from the germline J gene. This chain joins TRBV5-1 and TRBJ2-3, with TRBD1 identical over 8 bases. Germline trimming cut 4 bases from V and 4 bases from J; bases unmatched to any gene: 5. CDR1 SGHRS and CDR2 YFSETQ come from the germline V gene. CDR3 length: 14 amino acids. The CDR3 bases that were read are TGCGCCAGCAGCCGTTCGACAGGGGCAGATACG. This encodes CASSRSTGADT. The whole CDR3 protein is CASSRSTGADTQYF.